The source of this TCR beta chain is a study of blood T cell repertoires in COVID-19. At the level of the study: Collection of acute and convalescent COVID-19 samples took place in the United States, Italy and Spain. The analysed material was cDNA or gDNA that came from T cells, B-cell-depleted T cells, or PBMCs.

The CDR3 sequence is 14 residues long. V was pared by 4 bases and J by 4 bases, with 13 bases between. Germline V gene lookup returns CDR1 MDHEN and CDR2 SYDVKM. The authors' processing: Nucleated cell number was recorded as an estimate derived from reference gene primer amplification. The assay was immunoSEQ multiplex PCR, and TCRdb's table has in-frame clones only and misses some. The D gene and trimming were derived from the DNA, and the V and J assignments and clone size from that table. Of 270,000 or so clones in the sample, approximately 83% were seen once. The source is a human donor in a cohort sampled during active COVID-19. The sequencing input was peripheral blood. The rearrangement joins TRBV28 to TRBJ1-2; possible D gene TRBD1, 6 bases. The CDR3 here is CASSYRARGYGYTF. In DNA, the CDR3 is TGTGCCAGCAGTTACAGGGCTCGGGGCTATGGCTACACCTTC.